The 29 T cell receptor beta chains reported below all come from one sample, sequenced in a study of shared clonotypes between healthy human individuals (dated by TCRdb to about 2020). Libraries were prepared through the immunoSEQ multiplex PCR assay. TCRdb provides this immuneACCESS table in a form limited to in-frame rearrangements. Some clones are lacking; in checked studies, under half of them reflect an unresolved V gene, and why the rest are absent is not known. The sample table shows some 510,000 clones, and 79% are seen once. The top ten constitute over 10% of the sample. The sequencing input was PBMCs. The receptor source for this set is a woman in her thirties or forties in good health. Some clones in this sample may be carry-over from other donors' samples.

The rearrangement joins TRBV29-1 to TRBJ2-1; D might be TRBD1 (6 bases). Germline assignment: CDR1 SQVTM and CDR2 ANQGSEA. Trimming took 6 bases from V and 4 from J, leaving 22 bases between them. This CDR3 comprises 16 residues. The CDR3 is CSVAVLGGALYNEQFF. In DNA, the CDR3 is TGCAGCGTCGCCGTTCTAGGGGGAGCGCTTTACAATGAGCAGTTCTTC.

The rearrangement uses TRBV5-1 and TRBJ1-1; D is unclear. CDR3 length equals 13 residues. The germline V gene has CDR1 SGHRS and CDR2 YFSETQ. Trimming cost V 6 bases and J 0 bases, with 9 bases left between them. The CDR3 coding sequence is TGCGCCAGCAATCAGCGTATGAACACTGAAGCTTTCTTT. Its translation is CASNQRMNTEAFF.

The gene calls are TRBV25-1 and TRBJ2-5; D tentatively fits TRBD1 or TRBD2 (5 bases each). Trimming left V 6 bases short and J 2 bases short, with 16 bases between. The CDR3 is 15 residues long. Germline V gene lookup returns CDR1 MGHDK and CDR2 SYGVNS. CDR3 in DNA: TGTGCCAGCAGCCGGCCCTTCGGGGCTCAAGAGACCCAGTACTTC. Its translation is CASSRPFGAQETQYF.

The CDR3 here is CASSVSWRSEQFF. For the CDR3, the DNA is TGTGCCAGCAGCGTATCCTGGCGTTCCGAGCAGTTCTTC. The chain links TRBV9 to TRBJ2-1; D is unclear. The CDR3 is made up of 13 amino acids. Per germline, CDR1 SGDLS and CDR2 YYNGEE. V was trimmed by 1 base and J by 10 bases, leaving 12 bases between them.

The V and J genes are TRBV5-8 and TRBJ1-5; D is unclear. V was trimmed by 0 bases and J by 5 bases, leaving 12 bases between them. The CDR3 loop spans 15 amino acids. Germline V gene lookup returns CDR1 SGHTS and CDR2 YDEGEE. The DNA of the CDR3 is TGTGCCAGCAGCTTGGGGGGAAAGGGTTATCAGCCCCAGCATTTT. Protein product: CASSLGGKGYQPQHF.

The J gene is TRBJ2-3, the V gene TRBV6-1; TRBD1 matches 9 bases. Germline assignment: CDR1 MNHNS and CDR2 SASEGT. The CDR3 totals 16 residues. V shed 3 bases and J 4 bases; nucleotides not matched to a gene: 8. Here the CDR3 DNA reads TGTGCCAGCAGTGAGACAGGGGGAGGTAACGCAGATACGCAGTATTTT. It codes for CASSETGGGNADTQYF.

V is TRBV14 and J is TRBJ1-3; D is uncertain. Trimming shortened V by 0 bases and J by 0 bases, and 15 bases separated the two germline ends. The CDR3 has 18 residues. Germline V lookup: CDR1 SGHDN, CDR2 FVKESK. This CDR3 reads CASSQEVPRRLSGNTIYF. The CDR3 DNA sequence: TGTGCCAGCAGCCAAGAGGTCCCCAGGCGCCTCTCTGGAAACACCATATATTTT. Drawing the rest from reference TRBV14 and TRBJ1-3, the complete variable domain is EAGVTQFPSHSVIEKGQTVTLRCDPISGHDNLYWYRRVMGKEIKFLLHFVKESKQDESGMPNNRFLAERTGGTYSTLKVQPAELEDSGVYFCASSQEVPRRLSGNTIYFGEGSWLTVV.

J is TRBJ2-1 and V is TRBV15, with 9 nucleotides matching TRBD2. The junction had 7 bases not matched to a gene; V was cut back by 0 bases and J by 7 bases. From germline, CDR1 is LNHNV and CDR2 YYDKDF (reference sequence). The CDR3 has 16 residues. The CDR3 sequence is CATSRDTGTSRNEQFF. CDR3 bases: TGTGCCACCAGCAGAGATACGGGGACTAGCCGGAATGAGCAGTTCTTC.

This chain connects TRBV27 to TRBJ2-5; 7 bases align to TRBD1. J gave up 1 base and V 6 bases, and 14 bases lay outside the gene matches. The CDR3 runs to 17 residues. The V gene's germline CDR1 is MNHEY and CDR2 SMNVEV (reference sequence). The CDR3 DNA reads as TGTGCCAGCAGCCGGAGACCGGGACAGAGAGCCCAAGAGACCCAGTACTTC. This codes for CASSRRPGQRAQETQYF.

This clone was detected once. CDR3 sequence: CASSPGLAGGADTQYF. CDR3 DNA: TGTGCCAGCTCACCCGGACTAGCGGGAGGCGCAGATACGCAGTATTTT. The chain couples TRBV18 to TRBJ2-3, with 14 nucleotides matching TRBD2. Trimming removed 3 bases from V and 4 bases from J; junction bases left unmatched: 3. The CDR3 runs 16 residues. The germline CDR1 and CDR2 sequences are KGHSH and LQKENI.

V and J are TRBV11-2 and TRBJ1-6; no reliable D call. The V and J ends lost 0 bases and 8 bases respectively, with 11 bases between them. The CDR3 extends over 15 amino acids. Looked up from germline, CDR1 is SGHAT and CDR2 is FQNNGV. In nucleotides, the CDR3 is TGTGCCAGCAGCTTAGATCCTGGGGAGCATTCACCCCTCCACTTT. This encodes CASSLDPGEHSPLHF.

J is TRBJ2-2 and V is TRBV7-8; D is possibly TRBD1 (5 bases). The germline CDR1 and CDR2 sequences are SGHVS and FQNEAQ. The CDR3 extends over 15 amino acids. Trimming shortened V by 3 bases and J by 2 bases, and 10 bases separated the two germline ends. The CDR3 protein is CASSFPQGNTGELFF. CDR3 DNA: TGTGCCAGCAGCTTTCCCCAGGGAAACACCGGGGAGCTGTTTTTT. Using reference TRBV7-8 and TRBJ2-2 for the parts outside the CDR3, the full variable domain is GAGVSQSPRYKVAKRGQDVALRCDPISGHVSLFWYQQALGQGPEFLTYFQNEAQLDKSGLPSDRFFAERPEGSVSTLKIQRTQQEDSAVYLCASSFPQGNTGELFFGEGSRLTVL.

This chain uses TRBV19 with TRBJ1-5; no clear D. The V end lost 5 bases, the J end lost 1 base, and 15 bases lay between the germline ends. The CDR3 loop spans 16 amino acids. Per the germline V gene, CDR1 is LNHDA and CDR2 is SQIVND (reference sequence). The CDR3 loop reads CASSVGRKESNQPQHF. The CDR3 DNA follows: TGTGCCAGTAGTGTGGGGAGAAAGGAAAGCAATCAGCCCCAGCATTTT.

The chain combines TRBV6-5 with TRBJ2-5; D is possibly TRBD1 or TRBD2 (5 bases each). The CDR3 totals 12 residues. From germline, CDR1 is MNHEY and CDR2 SVGAGI. V was shortened by 2 bases and J by 7 bases, with 8 bases between the two germline ends. This CDR3 reads CASSYRDGTQYF. Here the CDR3 DNA reads TGTGCCAGCAGTTACCGGGACGGGACCCAGTACTTC.

J is TRBJ2-2 and V is TRBV7-3; TRBD2 agrees at 8 bases. This CDR3 has 18 amino acids. V was pared by 1 base and J by 4 bases, with 11 bases of the junction left unmatched. Germline CDR1 is SGHTA and CDR2 is FQGTGA. The CDR3 region is CASSLNPWQAGGTGELFF. As DNA, the CDR3 is TGTGCCAGCAGCTTAAACCCCTGGCAGGCGGGGGGCACCGGGGAGCTGTTTTTT. Full variable domain (remainder filled in from reference TRBV7-3 and TRBJ2-2): GAGVSQTPSNKVTEKGKYVELRCDPISGHTALYWYRQSLGQGPEFLIYFQGTGAADDSGLPNDRFFAVRPEGSVSTLKIQRTERGDSAVYLCASSLNPWQAGGTGELFFGEGSRLTVL.

This clone showed up many times. The chain is built from TRBV7-6 and TRBJ2-7; TRBD2 agrees at 7 bases. Germline V gene lookup returns CDR1 SGHVS and CDR2 FNYEAQ. V was pared by 3 bases and J by 3 bases, with 2 bases of the junction left unmatched. The CDR3 spans 13 residues. In DNA form, the CDR3 reads TGTGCCAGCAGCTTGGGGGGGGTCTACGAGCAGTACTTC. Translated: CASSLGGVYEQYF. Complete variable domain (other parts from reference TRBV7-6 and TRBJ2-7): GAGVSQSPRYKVTKRGQDVALRCDPISGHVSLYWYRQALGQGPEFLTYFNYEAQQDKSGLPNDRFSAERPEGSISTLTIQRTEQRDSAMYRCASSLGGVYEQYFGPGTRLTVT.

The V and J genes are TRBV7-2 and TRBJ2-3; no firm D call. The CDR3 is made up of 14 amino acids. The V end lost 4 bases, the J end lost 0 bases, and 8 bases lay between the germline ends. Germline lookup yields CDR1 SGHTA and CDR2 FQGNSA. The CDR3: CASSWRRSTDTQYF. The DNA for the CDR3 is TGTGCCAGCAGCTGGCGGCGGAGCACAGATACGCAGTATTTT.

This clone was counted between two and nine times. CDR3 protein: CASSLGGRGETGELFF. CDR3 in DNA: TGTGCCAGCAGCTTAGGCGGGAGGGGGGAGACCGGGGAGCTGTTTTTT. The V gene is TRBV5-4, the J gene TRBJ2-2; TRBD2 matches 9 bases. The length of the CDR3 is 16 residues. The junction had 7 bases not matched to a gene; V was cut back by 2 bases and J by 5 bases. Germline V CDR1 and CDR2: SGHNT, YYREEE (reference sequence). Based on the CDR3 plus reference TRBV5-4 and TRBJ2-2, the full variable domain is ETGVTQSPTHLIKTRGQQVTLRCSSQSGHNTVSWYQQALGQGPQFIFQYYREEENGRGNFPPRFSGLQFPNYSSELNVNALELDDSALYLCASSLGGRGETGELFFGEGSRLTVL.

The rearrangement links TRBV28 to TRBJ2-1; TRBD2 aligns across 10 bases. From germline, CDR1 is MDHEN and CDR2 SYDVKM. J gave up 7 bases and V 7 bases, and 7 bases lay outside the gene matches. The CDR3 contains 14 residues. The CDR3 bases are TGTGCCAGCACTCCTAGCGGGAGTTGGAATGAGCAGTTCTTC. This codes for CASTPSGSWNEQFF.

This chain links TRBV11-2 with TRBJ1-1; D is perhaps TRBD1 (6 bases). The V gene lost 4 bases and the J gene lost 8 bases, with 23 bases spanning the gap. The CDR3 has 16 amino acids. CDR1 SGHAT and CDR2 FQNNGV come from the germline V gene. CDR3 residues: CASSSAPKRGGSEAFF. The CDR3 DNA is TGTGCCAGCAGCTCGGCACCCAAGAGGGGGGGCTCAGAAGCTTTCTTT.

The chain employs TRBV7-9 and TRBJ1-2; no firm D call. The CDR3 is 16 amino acids. Germline V gene lookup returns CDR1 SEHNR and CDR2 FQNEAQ (reference sequence). V was trimmed by 2 bases and J by 0 bases, leaving 13 bases between them. Here the CDR3 reads CASSLISKGANYGYTF. In DNA, the CDR3 is TGTGCCAGCAGCTTAATTTCTAAGGGAGCTAACTATGGCTACACCTTC.

The V call is TRBV27, the J call TRBJ2-2; no firm D call. Trimming shortened V by 4 bases and J by 2 bases, and 11 bases separated the two germline ends. The CDR3 has 15 amino acids. Germline loops: CDR1 MNHEY, CDR2 SMNVEV (reference sequence). CDR3 coding DNA: TGTGCCAGCAGTTATTCCAGAGCCAACACCGGGGAGCTGTTTTTT. Translation: CASSYSRANTGELFF.

In the case of this clone: The same CDR3 can be traced to other DNA sequences in this sample. This chain joins TRBV5-1 and TRBJ2-7; D is undetermined. The germline V gene has CDR1 SGHRS and CDR2 YFSETQ. Trimming pared 0 bases from V and 2 bases from J, leaving 6 bases between. The CDR3 runs 13 residues. This CDR3 reads CASSLGSPYEQYF. The CDR3 nucleotides read TGCGCCAGCAGCTTGGGCAGTCCCTACGAGCAGTACTTC.

This chain connects TRBV29-1 to TRBJ2-5, with 14 nucleotides matching TRBD2. The last part of the DNA fits TRBJ2-7 better; the J call may be wrong. Germline CDR1 SQVTM, CDR2 ANQGSEA. CDR3 length equals 13 residues. The CDR3 region has the DNA TGCAGCGTAGGGACTAGCGGGAGTTACGAGCAGTACTTC. It encodes CSVGTSGSYEQYF.

This clone was recorded once. The chain links TRBV11-2 to TRBJ2-7; TRBD2 might be the D (5 bases). V shed 4 bases and J shed 6 bases, with 16 bases lying between them. Germline lookup yields CDR1 SGHAT and CDR2 FQNNGV. The CDR3 has 14 amino acids. CDR3 DNA: TGTGCCAGCAGCTCCCCGGGGTTAGGCGGCGAGCAGTACTTC. Residues: CASSSPGLGGEQYF.

This chain connects TRBV7-6 to TRBJ1-5, with 10 bases lining up with TRBD1. The CDR3 contains 15 residues. V was clipped by 3 bases and J by 3 bases; unmatched bases: 2. CDR1 is SGHVS and CDR2 is FNYEAQ in the germline V gene. CDR3 loop: CASSFGTGVNQPQHF. The CDR3 coding sequence is TGTGCCAGCAGCTTTGGGACAGGGGTCAATCAGCCCCAGCATTTT.

V and J are TRBV28 and TRBJ2-3; 9 nucleotides align to TRBD2. The CDR3 is 18 residues long. Germline V gene data show CDR1 as MDHEN and CDR2 as SYDVKM. V dropped 5 bases and J dropped 2; count of bases not matched to a gene: 14. Here the CDR3 reads CASSTAGGPSFVTDTQYF. The CDR3 DNA reads as TGTGCCAGCAGTACGGCGGGAGGGCCATCATTTGTCACAGATACGCAGTATTTT.

The J gene is TRBJ2-1, the V gene TRBV11-2; TRBD1 matches 9 bases. There are 15 residues in the CDR3. The germline V gene encodes CDR1 SGHAT and CDR2 FQNNGV. After removal of 1 base from V and 8 bases from J, the junction contained 6 bases not matched to a gene. For the CDR3, the DNA is TGTGCCAGCAGCTTAGTGGGGACAGGGTCCGATGAGCAGTTCTTC. Translating gives CASSLVGTGSDEQFF. The full variable domain, rest sourced from reference TRBV11-2 and TRBJ2-1, is EAGVAQSPRYKIIEKRQSVAFWCNPISGHATLYWYQQILGQGPKLLIQFQNNGVVDDSQLPKDRFSAERLKGVDSTLKIQPAKLEDSAVYLCASSLVGTGSDEQFFGPGTRLTVL.

The chain links TRBV11-3 to TRBJ2-3, with a tentative D call TRBD2 (5 bases). The CDR3 has 14 residues. Trimming took off 5 bases at V and 8 bases at J, with 17 bases between the two ends. The germline CDR1 and CDR2 sequences are SGHNT and YENEEA. This CDR3 reads CASSADWRRVTQYF. Here the CDR3 DNA reads TGTGCCAGCAGCGCCGACTGGAGGCGGGTTACGCAGTATTTT.